This TCR beta chain was identified in a study of T-cell memory formation after mild COVID-19. Study-wide findings and caveats: Memory sampled before infection contained some responding clones, suggesting cross-reactive memory joined. There was a balanced CD4/CD8 profile in clones contracting day 15 to 85, and later expanders leaned CD4+.

About this clonotype itself: Its antigen is undetermined.

TCRdb recomputed calls from the 5' RACE reads with MiXCR, one row per CDR3 protein. The repertoire holds roughly 510,000 distinct CDR3 sequences, with around 15% as singletons. This CDR3 contains 15 residues. The V segment lost 5 bases and the J segment 10 bases; nucleotides outside the gene matches: 14. The chain is built from TRBV12-3 or TRBV12-4 and TRBJ1-2, with TRBD1 matching 9 bases. The TCR was taken from an adult woman who had mild COVID-19 (a few samples of this study predate the infection). Cell type and time point are not known. The specimen was PBMCs or a T cell subset sorted from them (not recorded which). In nucleotides, the CDR3 is TGTGCCAGCAGTCCCCTCGGGACAGGGAGGCATGTCTACACCTTC. Encoded protein: CASSPLGTGRHVYTF.